This record looks at one T cell receptor (beta chain) sequence and its context. This CDR3 comprises 13 residues. Germline V gives CDR1 SGHRS, CDR2 YFSETQ. V gave up 5 bases and J gave up 2 bases; unmatched junction bases: 3. Profiling relied on immunoSEQ multiplex PCR, and the TCRdb table lists in-frame clones only, not all of them. Altogether 30,000 to 35,000 clones are present, over 75% being singletons, with the ten largest covering roughly 10%. The data are from a study of T cell changes during pregnancy in multiple sclerosis. The source is a female donor with multiple sclerosis, enrolled in a pregnancy study. The chain combines TRBV5-1 with TRBJ2-5, with 7 bases matching TRBD1. The material was CD8+ T cells from peripheral blood mononuclear cells, obtained before pregnancy. DNA for the CDR3: TGCGCCAGCAGAGGGACAGAACAAGAGACCCAGTACTTC. It yields the protein CASRGTEQETQYF.